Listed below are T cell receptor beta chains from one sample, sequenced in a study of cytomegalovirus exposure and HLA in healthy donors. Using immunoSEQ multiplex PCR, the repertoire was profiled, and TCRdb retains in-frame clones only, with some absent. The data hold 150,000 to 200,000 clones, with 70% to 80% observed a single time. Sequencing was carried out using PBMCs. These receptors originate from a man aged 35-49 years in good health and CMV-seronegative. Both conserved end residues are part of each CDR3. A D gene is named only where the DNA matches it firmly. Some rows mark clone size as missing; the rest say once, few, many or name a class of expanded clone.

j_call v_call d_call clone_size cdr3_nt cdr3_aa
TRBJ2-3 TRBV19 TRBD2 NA TGTGCCAGTAGTATATTAGCGGGAGAGACAGATACGCAGTATTTT CASSILAGETDTQYF
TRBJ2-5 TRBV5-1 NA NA TGCGCCAGCAGCCCAGGGTGGTCCCCAGAGACCCAGTACTTC CASSPGWSPETQYF
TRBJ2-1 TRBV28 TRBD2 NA TGTGCCAGCAGTTTGAGGACTAGCGGGAGGGTTGGCAATGAGCAGTTCTTC CASSLRTSGRVGNEQFF
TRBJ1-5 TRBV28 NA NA TGTGCCAGCAGTTCGGGTTCGGGGGGCGCTTACAATCAGCCCCAGCATTTT CASSSGSGGAYNQPQHF
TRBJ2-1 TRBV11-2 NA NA TGTGCCAGCAGACCCGGGGGCTCCTACAATGAGCAGTTCTTC CASRPGGSYNEQFF
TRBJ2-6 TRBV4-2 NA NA TGTGCCAGCAGCCAAGAATCGAGCTCTGGGGCCAACGTCCTGACTTTC CASSQESSSGANVLTF
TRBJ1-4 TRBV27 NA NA TGTGCCAGCAGTCCCAGAGGCATTACAACTAATGAAAAACTGTTTTTT CASSPRGITTNEKLFF
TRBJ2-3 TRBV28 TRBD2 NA TGTGCCAGCAGTCCCCTTTCTAGCGGGGGCACAGATACGCAGTATTTT CASSPLSSGGTDTQYF
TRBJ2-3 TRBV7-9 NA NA TGTGCCAGCAGCGCTGGACAGTCCACAGATACGCAGTATTTT CASSAGQSTDTQYF
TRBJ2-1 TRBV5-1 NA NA TGCGCCAGCAGCTCGGCTAGTCGGGACAATGAGCAGTTCTTC CASSSASRDNEQFF
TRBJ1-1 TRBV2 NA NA TGTGCCAGCAGTGAAGTTGGCGGGAACACTGAAGCTTTCTTT CASSEVGGNTEAFF
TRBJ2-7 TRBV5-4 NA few TGTGCCAGCAGCTTGGACAGGGAACGGGAGCAGTACTTC CASSLDREREQYF
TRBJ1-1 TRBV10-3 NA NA TGTGCCACCGCCGGGGGGTCGCGCCGGAACACTGAAGCTTTCTTT CATAGGSRRNTEAFF
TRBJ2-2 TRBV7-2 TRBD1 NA TGTGCCAGCAGCTTACCGGGACAGGTGCAATCCGGGGAGCTGTTTTTT CASSLPGQVQSGELFF
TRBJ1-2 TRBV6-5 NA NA TGTGCCAGCAGTTACGTCGACGGGGGGTATGGCTACACCTTC CASSYVDGGYGYTF
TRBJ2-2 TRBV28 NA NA TGTGCCAGCAGTTCAGATCTGGCAGTCGCGAACACCGGGGAGCTGTTTTTT CASSSDLAVANTGELFF
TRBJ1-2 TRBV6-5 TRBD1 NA TGTGCCAGCAGTCCCCCCACCGGGACAGGGTATGGCTACACCTTC CASSPPTGTGYGYTF
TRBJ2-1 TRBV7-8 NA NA TGTGCCAGCAGCTTACTGGGACTCCCTACAAGTGAGCAGTTCTTC CASSLLGLPTSEQFF
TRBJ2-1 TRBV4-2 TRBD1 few TGTGCCAGCAGCCAAGATAAGGGGACAGTCCACAATGAGCAGTTCTTC CASSQDKGTVHNEQFF
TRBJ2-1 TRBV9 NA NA TGTGCCAGCAGCCAGGCGGGATACAATGAGCAGTTCTTC CASSQAGYNEQFF
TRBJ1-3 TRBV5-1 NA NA TGCGCCAGCACCCCGACAGTAGGGGGAAACACCATATATTTT CASTPTVGGNTIYF
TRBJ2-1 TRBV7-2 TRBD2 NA TGTGCCAGCAGCGCCAGACTAGCGGGAGGACTCTACAATGAGCAGTTCTTC CASSARLAGGLYNEQFF
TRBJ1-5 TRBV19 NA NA TGTGCCAGTAGCTCCAGGGATGGAGGCAATCAGCCCCAGCATTTT CASSSRDGGNQPQHF
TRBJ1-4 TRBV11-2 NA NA TGTGCCAGCACCGTGGGGCAGGGAGGGGAAAAACTGTTTTTT CASTVGQGGEKLFF
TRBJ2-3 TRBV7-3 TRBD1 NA TGTGCCAGCAGCCGGACAGGGACCACAGATACGCAGTATTTT CASSRTGTTDTQYF
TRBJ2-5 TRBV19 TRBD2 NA TGTGCCAGTAGTCGGCGCGGGAGAGAGACCCAGTACTTC CASSRRGRETQYF
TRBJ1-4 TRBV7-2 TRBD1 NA TGTGCCAGCAGCTCGACAGGGACCATGGCTAATGAAAAACTGTTTTTT CASSSTGTMANEKLFF
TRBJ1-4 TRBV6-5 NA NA TGTGCCAGCAGTACAGGGTTGGATGAAAAACTGTTTTTT CASSTGLDEKLFF
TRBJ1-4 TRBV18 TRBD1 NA TGTGCCAGCTCAGACAGGGGGCAAGAAGGAGAAAAACTGTTTTTT CASSDRGQEGEKLFF
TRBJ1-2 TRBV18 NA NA TGTGCCAGCTCACCAAGGGAGGATGGCTACACCTTC CASSPREDGYTF
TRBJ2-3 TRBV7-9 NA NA TGTGCCAGCAGCTTTGGGGCCAGGAGCACAGATACGCAGTATTTT CASSFGARSTDTQYF
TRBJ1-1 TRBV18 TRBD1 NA TGTGCCAGCTCACGACAGGGAATTGTTGAAGCTTTCTTT CASSRQGIVEAFF
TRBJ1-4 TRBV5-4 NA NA TGTGCCAGCAGCTTAGCGGGGGCGGGGAGTGAAAAACTGTTTTTT CASSLAGAGSEKLFF
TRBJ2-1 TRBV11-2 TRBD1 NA TGTGCCAGCAGCTTTTCGGGACAGGTCTCTGGGCGGCAGTTCTTC CASSFSGQVSGRQFF
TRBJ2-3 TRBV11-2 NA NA TGTGCCAGCAGCACTGGAGGGGCGGATACGCAGTATTTT CASSTGGADTQYF
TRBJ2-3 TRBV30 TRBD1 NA TGTGCCTGGAGGCCGACAGGGAAAGATACGCAGTATTTT CAWRPTGKDTQYF
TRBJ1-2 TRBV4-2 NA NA TGTGCCAGCAGCCAAGACAGGGAAGGCGGCTACACCTTC CASSQDREGGYTF
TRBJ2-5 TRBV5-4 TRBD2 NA TGTGCCAGCAGCTCCACGACTAGCGGTCAAGAGACCCAGTACTTC CASSSTTSGQETQYF
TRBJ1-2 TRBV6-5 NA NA TGTGCCACAGCTTACAGGGTGCGTGGCTATGGCTACACCTTC CATAYRVRGYGYTF
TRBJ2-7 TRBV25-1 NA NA TGTGCCAGCAGTGTCACGGGCTACGAGCAGTACTTC CASSVTGYEQYF